The rows below give T cell receptor beta chains drawn from one sample of a study of blood T cell repertoires in COVID-19. Repertoires were generated with immunoSEQ multiplex PCR, while TCRdb's copy carries only in-frame clones and drops some. The sample carries fewer than 250,000 clones, roughly 90% recorded once. Source material: PBMCs or T cells enriched from blood (not recorded which). The source of these receptors is a woman in her 30s with acute COVID-19. Both conserved end residues are part of each CDR3. D genes are given only for firm matches. The size field is filled for only some rows; it gives once, few, many or a size class.

j_gene,abundance,v_gene,len,d_gene,CDR3nt,CDR3aa
TRBJ2-3,.,TRBV5-1,16,TRBD2,TGCGCCAGCAGCTACAACCCGGGACTAGGACGAGATACGCAGTATTTT,CASSYNPGLGRDTQYF
TRBJ1-1,.,TRBV15,13,.,TGTGCCACCAGCAGAGAGAATCTGTCTGGCGCTTTCTTT,CATSRENLSGAFF
TRBJ1-2,few,TRBV3-1/TRBV3-2,16,.,TGTGCCAGCAGCCAAGTTACTCGTGGGCACAGTTATGGCTACACCTTC,CASSQVTRGHSYGYTF
TRBJ1-2,.,TRBV29-1,15,TRBD1,TGCAGCGTTGGGACAGGGACCGGGTCTACTTATGGCTACACCTTC,CSVGTGTGSTYGYTF
TRBJ2-1,.,TRBV10-3,13,TRBD2,TGTGCCATCACGGCGGGGAGGGACAATGAGCAGTTCTTC,CAITAGRDNEQFF
TRBJ1-2,once,TRBV3-1/TRBV3-2,14,.,TGTGCCAGCAGCCAATCTTGGGCTGAAGATGGCTACACCTTC,CASSQSWAEDGYTF
TRBJ1-1,.,TRBV18,12,.,TGTGCCAGCTCACCCCAGGGATATGAAGCTTTCTTT,CASSPQGYEAFF
TRBJ2-6,.,TRBV18,17,.,TGTGCCAGCTCATATCCACCGGAGGGCGCTGGGGCCAACGTCCTGACTTTC,CASSYPPEGAGANVLTF
TRBJ1-3,.,TRBV5-1,15,.,TGCGCCAGCAGCTTGCCCCAGAGGACTGGAAACACCATATATTTT,CASSLPQRTGNTIYF
TRBJ2-7,.,TRBV5-5,15,TRBD1,TGTGCCAGCAGCAGTCTCCGGACAGGGGTCTACGAGCAGTACTTC,CASSSLRTGVYEQYF
TRBJ2-7,.,TRBV18,12,.,TGTGCCAGCTCACCAGACAGCTACGAGCAGTACTTC,CASSPDSYEQYF
TRBJ2-1,.,TRBV11-2,14,.,TGTGCCAGCAGCTGGGACTTACCCATCGATGAGCAGTTCTTC,CASSWDLPIDEQFF
TRBJ1-2,.,TRBV6-5,15,TRBD1,TGTGCCAGCAGGGGACAGAACACCATAAACTATGGCTACACCTTC,CASRGQNTINYGYTF
TRBJ2-3,once,TRBV13,16,TRBD1,TGTGCCAGCAGCTCCGGGACAGGGTTTGGCACAGATACGCAGTATTTT,CASSSGTGFGTDTQYF
TRBJ1-4,few,TRBV30,13,.,TGTGCCTGGAGCCTCTTGAGAACCGAAAAACTGTTTTTT,CAWSLLRTEKLFF
TRBJ1-5,.,TRBV6-1,15,.,TGTGCCAGCAGTGAATGGCAGGGCGGCAATCAGCCCCAGCATTTT,CASSEWQGGNQPQHF
TRBJ1-3,.,TRBV13,14,.,TGTGCCAGCAGCTTAGGAGGGGCTGGAAACACCATATATTTT,CASSLGGAGNTIYF
TRBJ1-2,.,TRBV6-5,15,.,TGTGCCAGCACAGTAACCAGGGAGGGACACTATGGCTACACCTTC,CASTVTREGHYGYTF
TRBJ2-7,.,TRBV5-5,15,.,TGTGCCAGCAGCGCCCAACAGGGAAGCTCCTACGAGCAGTACTTC,CASSAQQGSSYEQYF
TRBJ1-5,.,TRBV7-9,14,.,TGTGCCAGCAGCTTCGGGGGGCTGAAGGAGCCCCAGCATTTT,CASSFGGLKEPQHF
TRBJ1-2,.,TRBV14,16,.,TGTGCCAGCAGCCACGTCATGAATCAGGGAAGGTATGGCTACACCTTC,CASSHVMNQGRYGYTF
TRBJ1-2,.,TRBV19,12,.,TGTGCCAGTAGTATTGAGGGCTATGGCTACACCTTC,CASSIEGYGYTF
TRBJ2-7,.,TRBV2,15,TRBD1,TGTGCCAGCAGCGATTCGGGACAGGCCACCTACGAGCAGTACTTC,CASSDSGQATYEQYF
TRBJ2-3,.,TRBV27,17,TRBD2,TGTGCCAGCACCCCGGGGCGGGGGAGCACTAGCACAGATACGCAGTATTTT,CASTPGRGSTSTDTQYF
TRBJ1-2,.,TRBV27,15,TRBD1,TGTGCCAGCAGTTCCCCGGGACAGGGGAGCTATGGCTACACCTTC,CASSSPGQGSYGYTF
TRBJ2-2,.,TRBV13,16,TRBD1,TGTGCCAGCATCAGACAGGGGGCGCTTAACACCGGGGAGCTGTTTTTT,CASIRQGALNTGELFF
TRBJ1-1,once,TRBV30,14,.,TGTGCCTGGAGGCGAGGCGTCGCGGACACTGAAGCTTTCTTT,CAWRRGVADTEAFF
TRBJ1-6,few,TRBV11-2,19,.,TGTGCCAGCAGCTTAGTTTTTGGAGGCGACGACCCCTATAATTCACCCCTCCACTTT,CASSLVFGGDDPYNSPLHF
TRBJ1-1,.,TRBV18,15,TRBD1,TGTGCCAGCTCACCTCACAGGGGTATGGACACTGAAGCTTTCTTT,CASSPHRGMDTEAFF
TRBJ2-3,.,TRBV12-3/TRBV12-4,13,TRBD2,TGTGCCAGCGGGAAACTAGCGACAGATACGCAGTATTTT,CASGKLATDTQYF
TRBJ1-6,.,TRBV9,13,.,TGTGCCAGCAGCGCCCAGGATAATTCACCCCTCCACTTT,CASSAQDNSPLHF
TRBJ2-3,.,TRBV6-2/TRBV6-3,14,.,TGTGCCAGCAGTTACGAGACTACCACAGATACGCAGTATTTT,CASSYETTTDTQYF
TRBJ1-2,few,TRBV6-6,14,.,TGTGCCAGCAGTCTTTCCGGGGTGAACTATGGCTACACCTTC,CASSLSGVNYGYTF
TRBJ1-4,once,TRBV7-9,12,.,TGTGCCAGCAGTTCAACTGAACTGTGGCTGTTTTTT,CASSSTELWLFF
TRBJ1-1,.,TRBV15,16,TRBD1,TGTGCCACCAGCAGAACGTACGAGGACAGGGGGACTGAAGCTTTCTTT,CATSRTYEDRGTEAFF